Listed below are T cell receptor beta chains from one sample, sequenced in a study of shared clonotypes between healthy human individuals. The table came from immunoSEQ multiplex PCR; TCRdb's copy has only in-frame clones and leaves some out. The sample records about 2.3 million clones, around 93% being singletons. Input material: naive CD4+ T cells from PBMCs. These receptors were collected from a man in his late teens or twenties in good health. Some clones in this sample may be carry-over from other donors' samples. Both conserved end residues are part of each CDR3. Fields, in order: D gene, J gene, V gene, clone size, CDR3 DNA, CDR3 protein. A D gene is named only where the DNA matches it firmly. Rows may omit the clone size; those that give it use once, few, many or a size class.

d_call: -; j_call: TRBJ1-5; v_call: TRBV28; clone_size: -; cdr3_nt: TGTGCCAGCAGTTTAACTAGGAATAATCAGCCCCAGCATTTT; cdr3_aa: CASSLTRNNQPQHF
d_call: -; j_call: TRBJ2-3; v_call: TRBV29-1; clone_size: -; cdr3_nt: TGCAGCGTAGCAGCAGGAGGGACCGATACGCAGTATTTT; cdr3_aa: CSVAAGGTDTQYF
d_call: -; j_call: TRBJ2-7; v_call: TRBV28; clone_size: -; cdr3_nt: TGTGCCAGCAGTTTAACGGCACCCTACGAGCAGTACTTC; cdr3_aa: CASSLTAPYEQYF
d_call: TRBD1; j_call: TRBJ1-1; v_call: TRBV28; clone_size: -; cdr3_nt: TGTGCCAGCAGCACAGGGGCCTTAAATGCTGAAGCTTTCTTT; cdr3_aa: CASSTGALNAEAFF
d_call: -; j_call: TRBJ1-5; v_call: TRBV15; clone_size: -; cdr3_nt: TGTGCCACGGGCCGATCTCAGCCCCAGCATTTT; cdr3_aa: CATGRSQPQHF
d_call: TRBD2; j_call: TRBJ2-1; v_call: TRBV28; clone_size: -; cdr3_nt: TGTGCCAGCAGCGGGGGGGGTAGCGGGAGAAATGAGCAGTTCTTC; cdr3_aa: CASSGGGSGRNEQFF
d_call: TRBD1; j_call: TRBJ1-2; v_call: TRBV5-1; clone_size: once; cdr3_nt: TGCGCCAGCAGCTTCCCTGAGACAGGGTACCAATATGGCTACACCTTC; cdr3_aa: CASSFPETGYQYGYTF
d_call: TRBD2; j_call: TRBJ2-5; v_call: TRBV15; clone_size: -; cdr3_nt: TGTGCCACCCAGCGGGGGCAAGAGACCCAGTACTTC; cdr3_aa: CATQRGQETQYF
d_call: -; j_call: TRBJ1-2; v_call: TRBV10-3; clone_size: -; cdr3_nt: TGTGCCATCAGTGAGGAACGGGCCGAGTTAAACTATGGCTACACCTTC; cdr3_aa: CAISEERAELNYGYTF
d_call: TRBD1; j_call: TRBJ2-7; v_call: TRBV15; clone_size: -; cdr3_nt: TGTGCCACCAGCAGAGGAACCGGGACAGGGACCTACGAGCAGTACTTC; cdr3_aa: CATSRGTGTGTYEQYF
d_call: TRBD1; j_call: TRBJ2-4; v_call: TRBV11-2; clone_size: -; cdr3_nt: TGTGCCAGCAGCTCCCCGAGGACAGGAGGAAACATTCAGTACTTC; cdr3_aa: CASSSPRTGGNIQYF
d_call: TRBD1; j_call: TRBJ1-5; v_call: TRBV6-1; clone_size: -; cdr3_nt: TGTGCCAGCAGTGCCCCCGGGACAGGGGGCGCGGGCAATCAGCCCCAGCATTTT; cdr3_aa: CASSAPGTGGAGNQPQHF
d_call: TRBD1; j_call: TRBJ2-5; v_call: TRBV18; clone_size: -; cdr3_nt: TGTGCCAGCTCCCGGAAGACAGGGACCCAAGAGACCCAGTACTTC; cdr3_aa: CASSRKTGTQETQYF
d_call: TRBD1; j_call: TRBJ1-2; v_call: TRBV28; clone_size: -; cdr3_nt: TGTGCCAGCAGTCAGACAGGGTTAGATGGCTACACCTTC; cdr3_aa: CASSQTGLDGYTF
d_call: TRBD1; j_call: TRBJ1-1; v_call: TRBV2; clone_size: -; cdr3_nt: TGTGCCAGCAGGGGTACAGGGGGCGCGGGGACTGAAGCTTTCTTT; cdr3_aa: CASRGTGGAGTEAFF
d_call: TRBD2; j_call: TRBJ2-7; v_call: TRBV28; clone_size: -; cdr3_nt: TGTGCCAGCAGTTTGGAGACTAGCGGGATCTCCTACGAGCAGTACTTC; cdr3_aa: CASSLETSGISYEQYF
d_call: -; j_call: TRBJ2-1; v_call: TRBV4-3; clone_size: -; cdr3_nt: TGCGCCAGCAGCCAAGATCCCACTGGGGTCTCCTACAATGAGCAGTTCTTC; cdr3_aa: CASSQDPTGVSYNEQFF
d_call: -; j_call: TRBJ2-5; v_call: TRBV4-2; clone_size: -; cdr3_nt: TGTGCCAGCAGCCAAGAGAGGGTTCAAGAGACCCAGTACTTC; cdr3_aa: CASSQERVQETQYF
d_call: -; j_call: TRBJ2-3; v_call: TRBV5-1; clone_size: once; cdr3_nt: TGCGCCAGCAGCCAGGGGTCAGATACGCAGTATTTT; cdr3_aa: CASSQGSDTQYF
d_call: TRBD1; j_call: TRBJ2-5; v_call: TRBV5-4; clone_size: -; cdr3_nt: TGTGCCAGCAGCTTGATCCATGGGACAGCCGGGGAGACCCAGTACTTC; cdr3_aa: CASSLIHGTAGETQYF
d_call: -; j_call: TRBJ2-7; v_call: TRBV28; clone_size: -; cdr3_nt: TGTGCCAGCAGTTCGATCCCTAGCTACGAGCAGTACTTC; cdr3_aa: CASSSIPSYEQYF
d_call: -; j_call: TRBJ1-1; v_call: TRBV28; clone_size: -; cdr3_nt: TGTGCCAGCAGTTCTCCGGGACAGAACACTGAAGCTTTCTTT; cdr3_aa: CASSSPGQNTEAFF
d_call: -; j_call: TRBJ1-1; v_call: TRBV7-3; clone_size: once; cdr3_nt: TGTGCCAGCAGCTTAAGCAGGGTAACTGAAGCTTTCTTT; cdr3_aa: CASSLSRVTEAFF
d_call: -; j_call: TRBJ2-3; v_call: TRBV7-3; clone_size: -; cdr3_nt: TGTGCCAGCAGCTCCCCCCCGTCGGATACGCAGTATTTT; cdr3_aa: CASSSPPSDTQYF
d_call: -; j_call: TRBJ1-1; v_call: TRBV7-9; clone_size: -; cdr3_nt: TGTGCCAGCAGCTTATTGGGCGCAGCGAACACTGAAGCTTTCTTT; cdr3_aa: CASSLLGAANTEAFF
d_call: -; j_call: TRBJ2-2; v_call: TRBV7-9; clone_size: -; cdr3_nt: TGTGCCAGCAGCTTCCTTCTTCTCGGGGAGCTGTTTTTT; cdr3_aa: CASSFLLLGELFF
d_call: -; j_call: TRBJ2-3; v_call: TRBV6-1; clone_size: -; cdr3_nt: TGTGCCAGCATTGCGGGATCCAGTGATACGCAGTATTTT; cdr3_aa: CASIAGSSDTQYF
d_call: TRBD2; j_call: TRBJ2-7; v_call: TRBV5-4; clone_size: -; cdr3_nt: TGTGCCAGCAGTTCTGCCATTAGCGGGAGGAACGAGCAGTACTTC; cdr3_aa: CASSSAISGRNEQYF
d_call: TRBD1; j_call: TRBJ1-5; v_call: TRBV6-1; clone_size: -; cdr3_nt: TGTGCCAGCAAGGAGGGGGCAAATCAGCCCCAGCATTTT; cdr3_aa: CASKEGANQPQHF
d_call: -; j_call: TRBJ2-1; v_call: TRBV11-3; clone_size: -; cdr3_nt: TGTGCCAGCAGCGGGGACAATGAGCAGTTCTTC; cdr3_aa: CASSGDNEQFF
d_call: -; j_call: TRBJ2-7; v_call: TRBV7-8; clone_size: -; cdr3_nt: TGTGCCAGCAGCCCCAGAGGGGGGCCTAGCTCCTACGAGCAGTACTTC; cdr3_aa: CASSPRGGPSSYEQYF
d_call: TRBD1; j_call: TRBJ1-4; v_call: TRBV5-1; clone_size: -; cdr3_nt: TGCGCCAGCAGGAAGGGACAGGGACTTGAAAAACTGTTTTTT; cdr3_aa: CASRKGQGLEKLFF
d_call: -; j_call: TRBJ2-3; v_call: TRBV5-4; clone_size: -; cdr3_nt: TGTGCCAGCAGCTATAAGAGCCAGGGGCCCACAGATACGCAGTATTTT; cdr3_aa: CASSYKSQGPTDTQYF
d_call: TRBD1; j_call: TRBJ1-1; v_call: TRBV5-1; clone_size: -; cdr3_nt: TGCGCCAGCAGCTTGGGGACAGGGATGCAGGACACTGAAGCTTTCTTT; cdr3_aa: CASSLGTGMQDTEAFF
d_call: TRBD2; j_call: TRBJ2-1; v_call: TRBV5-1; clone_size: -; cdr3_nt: TGCGCCAGCAGCTTGGGTCGGCTAGCGGAGGGCAATGAGCAGTTCTTC; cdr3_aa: CASSLGRLAEGNEQFF
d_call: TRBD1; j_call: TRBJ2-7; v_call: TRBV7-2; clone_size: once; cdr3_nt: TGTGCCAGCAGCTCCATAGACAGGGGATCCTACGAGCAGTACTTC; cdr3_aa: CASSSIDRGSYEQYF
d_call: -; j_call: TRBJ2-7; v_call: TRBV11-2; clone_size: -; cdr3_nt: TGTGCCAGCAGCTTAGATAGGGACCGGCTACGAGGGGAGCAGTACTTC; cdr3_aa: CASSLDRDRLRGEQYF
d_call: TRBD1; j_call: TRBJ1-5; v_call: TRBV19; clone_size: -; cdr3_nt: TGTGCCAGTAGCAATGCCCGGGACAGGGGGCGCGGTCAGCCCCAGCATTTT; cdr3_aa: CASSNARDRGRGQPQHF